This entry concerns a single T cell receptor beta chain. Its antigen is not identified. Following 10 days of culture, CD4+ T cells were isolated. Half-medium changes using IL-2 medium occurred on days 3 and 7. The entry originates in a study of vaccination effects on CD4 cells after COVID-19. Study-level information: ViraFEST assay sequencing came after antigen-specific CD4+ T cells were expanded with viral peptide pools. The study's findings and limits: The vaccine-induced clones of healthy vaccinees included only 1 of 255 that cross-reacted with common cold coronaviruses. At late timepoints after vaccination, vaccine- and infection-induced clones shrank markedly.

Clones were read by immunoSEQ multiplex PCR, and TCRdb kept only the in-frame ones, dropping some. Here the sample spans 50,000 or so clones, approximately 70% being singletons. Trimming stripped 3 bases from V and 9 bases from J, with 9 bases between. The CDR3 totals 12 residues. Germline V gene lookup returns CDR1 LGHDT and CDR2 YNNKEL (reference sequence). Sample: CD4+ T cells from PBMCs cultured without peptide, taken before COVID-19 vaccination. The rearrangement links TRBV3-1 (or the pseudogene TRBV3-2) to TRBJ2-1; no definite D call. This clonotype was sampled from a human donor who received a COVID-19 vaccine. The chain's CDR3 is CASSQSNGEQFF. The DNA of the CDR3 is TGTGCCAGCAGCCAGTCAAATGGTGAGCAGTTCTTC.